Each of the 2 T cell receptor beta chains below was sequenced from the same sample in a study of brain metastases from non-small cell lung cancer. TCRdb's copy holds only in-frame clones and misses some; the assay was immunoSEQ multiplex PCR. Here the sample spans 2,500 or so clones, 84% being singletons. The sequencing input was primary lung tumor tissue. Every receptor here comes from a donor at least 40 years old with non-small cell lung cancer.

This clone came up once. The chain uses TRBV10-2 and TRBJ1-1; 11 bases map to TRBD1. This CDR3 contains 17 residues. Looked up from germline, CDR1 is WSHSY and CDR2 is SAAADI. Trimming at V came to 0 bases and at J to 5 bases, leaving 8 bases not matched to a gene. CDR3 protein: CASSESKWTGGGTEAFF. CDR3 nucleotides: TGCGCCAGCAGTGAGTCGAAATGGACAGGGGGCGGGACTGAAGCTTTCTTT.

The V gene is TRBV5-1, the J gene TRBJ1-2; D not certain. The germline V gene encodes CDR1 SGHRS and CDR2 YFSETQ. V was pared by 3 bases and J by 3 bases, with 9 bases between. The CDR3 loop spans 13 amino acids. The CDR3 spells CASSWPGYYGYTF. In nucleotides, the CDR3 is TGCGCCAGCAGCTGGCCGGGGTACTATGGCTACACCTTC.